Reported below is one T cell receptor (beta chain). The antigen is undetermined. Trimming cost V 6 bases and J 5 bases, with 11 bases left between them. CDR3 size: 13 residues. Germline V CDR1 and CDR2: LNHDA, SQIVND (reference sequence). This entry comes from a study of T cells in localized non-small cell lung cancer. Libraries were prepared by immunoSEQ multiplex PCR; TCRdb keeps only in-frame clonotypes and omits some of them. The sample yields around 2,100 clones, roughly a quarter seen once. Study-wide results and caveats: Uninvolved nearby lung showed the greatest T cell clonality, exceeding that found in tumor. It remains possible that heterogeneity exists, since only one tumor region was sequenced.

The source was lung tumor tissue, collected before any cancer treatment. The chain combines TRBV19 with TRBJ1-5; no clear D gene. This receptor was identified in a female donor of 60 years or more with stage II lung adenocarcinoma. The CDR3 protein is CASSERGDQPQHF. The CDR3 DNA follows: TGTGCCAGTAGCGAGCGGGGTGATCAGCCCCAGCATTTT.